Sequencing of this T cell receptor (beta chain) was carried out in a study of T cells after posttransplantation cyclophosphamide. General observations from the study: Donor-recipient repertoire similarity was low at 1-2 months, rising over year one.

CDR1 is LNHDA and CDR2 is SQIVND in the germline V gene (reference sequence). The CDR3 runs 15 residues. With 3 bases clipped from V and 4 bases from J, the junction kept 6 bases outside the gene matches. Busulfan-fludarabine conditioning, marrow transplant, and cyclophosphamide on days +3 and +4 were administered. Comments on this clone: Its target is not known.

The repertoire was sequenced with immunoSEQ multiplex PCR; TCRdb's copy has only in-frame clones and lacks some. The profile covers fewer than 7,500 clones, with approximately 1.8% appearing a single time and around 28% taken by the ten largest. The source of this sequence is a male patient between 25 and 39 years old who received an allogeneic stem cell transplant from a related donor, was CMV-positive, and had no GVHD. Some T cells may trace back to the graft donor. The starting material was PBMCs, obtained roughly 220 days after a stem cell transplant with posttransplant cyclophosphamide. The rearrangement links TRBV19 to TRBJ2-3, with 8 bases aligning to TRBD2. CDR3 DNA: TGTGCCAGTAGTATCAGCGGGGGCCGGGCAGATACGCAGTATTTT. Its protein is CASSISGGRADTQYF.